This TCR beta chain was observed in a study of type 1 and type 2 diabetes patients (dated by TCRdb to 2016 to 2018). With regard to the full study: Eight or nine type 1 diabetes patients, a few type 2 diabetes patients and 6 or 7 nondiabetic controls, all recruited in China, made up the cohort. Across the study, CD4+ and CD8+ T cells were positively selected from PBMCs using CD4 or CD8 MicroBeads on MACS columns. A total of over 15,000,000 paired-end reads were generated across the whole study. In the study, high-throughput sequencing was used to profile TCRbeta repertoires so that type 1 diabetes, type 2 diabetes and nondiabetic individuals could be compared. For the type 1 diabetes patients, the type 2 diabetes patients acted as a disease comparison group. Similar V gene usage was observed when roughly 20-cycle and 25-cycle amplification were compared, suggesting similar primer efficiencies and random PCR bias. TCRbeta libraries were sequenced paired-end on Illumina HiSeq 2000 or MiSeq instruments.

General findings and caveats noted by the study authors: High diversity was shown by type 2 diabetes repertoires, and the diversity was significantly greater than that of type 1 diabetes repertoires in both CD4+ and CD8+ T cells. Because only a limited number of T2D and control samples were sequenced, some T1D-only HECs might also be present in more T2D or control samples. The study groups were not matched for age and gender, which could possibly have biased interpretation. Type 2 diabetes patients had few highly-expanded CD4+ clones (median one), and those clones made up a median about 4% of reads. V and J gene usage patterns of type 2 diabetes and control samples were highly correlated, averaging around 0.97 between samples.

Sequencing instrument: Illumina MiSeq. Genomic DNA from sorted T cell subsets was used as template for TCRbeta CDR3 amplification. Multiplex PCR with 30 forward and 13 reverse primers amplified the TCRbeta CDR3 region. AMPure XP beads were used to purify the PCR products, after which a second roughly 25-cycle PCR added indices and adaptors. Libraries were gel-purified using the QIAquick Gel Extraction Kit before sequencing. For the original study's pipeline: Paired-end reads were merged using FLASH and were aligned with IgBLAST to IMGT V, D and J germline references. Reads with less than 70% alignment identity to germline references were removed, leaving 11,114,426 reads across the study. IMGT definitions were followed to assign CDR3 boundaries, reading frame and productivity. Clones at or above 1% of reads were defined as highly-expanded clones, and diversity was measured by normalized Shannon entropy. Group differences in Shannon entropy were tested with unpaired two-tailed t-tests. TCRdb ran its own pipeline on the public reads, namely fastp trimming at Q25 and MiXCR clone calling, and kept in-frame beta chains. For every CDR3 protein sequence, its rows merge into one entry that carries the most common genes and DNA. The V and J calls and clone size come from TCRdb's table, not from the authors' own analysis. The sample table contains 270,000 or so distinct CDR3 sequences; only one count was recorded for roughly 48% of them. Of the sample, roughly 15% is held by the ten largest clones.

Every diabetic patient fulfilled standard classification criteria for type 1 or type 2 diabetes, and glucose and C-peptide were measured using WHO-recommended methods. Donors with other autoimmune diseases or infections within the previous four weeks were excluded. Approximately 10 milliliters of peripheral blood were collected from each participant. PBMCs were isolated with LymphoPrep density separation. To note about this clonotype: Its binding antigen is unknown. One end of the junction is discordant with germline, which a read error may explain.

The CDR3 runs 13 residues from the cysteine to the phenylalanine. CDR3 DNA is the only sequence kept; it has 39 bases, read in frame from the first base. From a lookup of the germline V gene, CDR1 and CDR2 are SGHTA and FQGTGA. This clonotype was sampled from a man aged 18 to 30 with type 2 diabetes. This chain is built from TRBV7-3 and TRBJ1-2; TRBD1 fits 9 bases in the junction. Material for sequencing was peripheral blood mononuclear cells (PBMCs). The CDR3 corresponds to CASSLTGGDGYTF. Read as DNA, the sequence is TGTGCCAGCAGTTTAACAGGGGGCGACGGCTACACCTTC.